These 27 T cell receptor beta chains were all obtained from the same sample, sequenced in a study of cytomegalovirus exposure and HLA in healthy donors. Sequencing used immunoSEQ multiplex PCR; TCRdb keeps in-frame clones, though not all of them. The repertoire holds 68,000 or so clones, with 90% to 95% as singletons. Source material: PBMCs. The receptors stem from a man younger than 30 in good health and CMV-seronegative.

The chain is built from TRBV7-2 and TRBJ2-7, with a tentative D call TRBD2 (6 bases). This CDR3 has 15 residues. Germline-derived CDR1 and CDR2 are SGHTA and FQGNSA. Deletions cut 5 bases from V and 4 bases from J, with 18 bases between. The CDR3 coding sequence is TGTGCCAGCAGCCAGGGACTGGACGGGGATTACGAGCAGTACTTC. It yields the protein CASSQGLDGDYEQYF.

This clone was picked up one time. V is TRBV27 and J is TRBJ2-7; TRBD2 might be the D (5 bases). The V and J ends lost 5 bases and 4 bases respectively, with 18 bases between them. The germline CDR1 and CDR2 sequences are MNHEY and SMNVEV (reference sequence). There are 15 residues in the CDR3. DNA of the CDR3: TGTGCCAGCAGTCTTCCTCAAGCGGCCTTATACGAGCAGTACTTC. Translated, it gives CASSLPQAALYEQYF.

The chain carries TRBV9 and TRBJ2-5; D perhaps matches TRBD1 (5 bases). Germline loops: CDR1 SGDLS, CDR2 YYNGEE. V was cut by 0 bases and J by 2 bases, with 14 bases left in between. This CDR3 contains 16 residues. CDR3 protein: CASSVGQGFIQETQYF. DNA for the CDR3: TGTGCCAGCAGCGTAGGTCAGGGATTCATACAAGAGACCCAGTACTTC. Complete variable domain (other parts from reference TRBV9 and TRBJ2-5): DSGVTQTPKHLITATGQRVTLRCSPRSGDLSVYWYQQSLDQGLQFLIQYYNGEERAKGNILERFSAQQFPDLHSELNLSSLELGDSALYFCASSVGQGFIQETQYFGPGTRLLVL.

The V call is TRBV5-8, the J call TRBJ2-7, with 7 bases that match TRBD2. The CDR3 contains 12 residues. The V segment lost 6 bases and the J segment 6 bases; nucleotides outside the gene matches: 6. The germline CDR1 and CDR2 sequences are SGHTS and YDEGEE. The CDR3 loop reads CASTGRVLEQYF. CDR3 bases: TGTGCCAGCACGGGGAGGGTGCTCGAGCAGTACTTC.

This clone was seen only a few times. The chain recombines TRBV2 with TRBJ1-2; D remains ambiguous. The CDR3 runs to 14 residues. Trimming removed 7 bases from V and 6 bases from J, with 18 bases in between. The germline V gene encodes CDR1 SNHLY and CDR2 FYNNEI. Here the CDR3 reads CASNNEVAVDGYTF. CDR3 in DNA: TGTGCCAGCAATAACGAGGTGGCTGTTGATGGCTACACCTTC.

The genes are TRBV7-8 and TRBJ2-7; no clear D gene. The V and J ends lost 5 bases and 4 bases respectively, with 6 bases between them. The CDR3 spans 11 residues. Germline V gives CDR1 SGHVS, CDR2 FQNEAQ. This CDR3 reads CASSLRYEQYF. CDR3 DNA sequence: TGTGCCAGCAGCCTCCGGTACGAGCAGTACTTC.

J is TRBJ2-3 and V is TRBV18; TRBD2 matches at 9 bases. The CDR3 sequence is 18 residues long. Germline V CDR1 and CDR2: KGHSH, LQKENI. Germline trimming cut 3 bases from V and 5 bases from J; bases unmatched to any gene: 15. The CDR3 DNA follows: TGTGCCAGCTCACCCATCCCGACTAGCGGCGGGAGGGTAGATACGCAGTATTTT. Translating gives CASSPIPTSGGRVDTQYF.

CDR3 bases: TGTGCCAGTCGTAGAGACCCACTACCTTCTGGGGCCAACGTCCTGACTTTC. This codes for CASRRDPLPSGANVLTF. The chain links TRBV5-6 to TRBJ2-6, with D hard to call. Trimming pared 8 bases from V and 1 base from J, leaving 19 bases between. From germline, CDR1 is SGHDT and CDR2 YYEEEE. The CDR3 is 17 amino acids.

The rearrangement uses TRBV28 and TRBJ1-2; no definite D call. Germline lookup yields CDR1 MDHEN and CDR2 SYDVKM. Trimming shortened V by 4 bases and J by 8 bases, and 11 bases separated the two germline ends. The CDR3 is made up of 12 amino acids. For the CDR3, the DNA is TGTGCCAGCAGTTGGACTACAAGGGGCTACACCTTC. Amino acids: CASSWTTRGYTF.

This sequence joins TRBV5-6 and TRBJ2-3; D might be TRBD2 (7 bases). The V end was cut by 2 bases, the J end by 6 bases, with 13 bases between. The CDR3 loop spans 14 amino acids. Germline V gives CDR1 SGHDT, CDR2 YYEEEE. The CDR3 here is CASSFRGGGDTQYF. The CDR3 coding sequence is TGTGCCAGCAGCTTTCGGGGAGGGGGGGATACGCAGTATTTT. The whole variable domain, filled in from reference TRBV5-6 and TRBJ2-3, reads DAGVTQSPTHLIKTRGQQVTLRCSPKSGHDTVSWYQQALGQGPQFIFQYYEEEERQRGNFPDRFSGHQFPNYSSELNVNALLLGDSALYLCASSFRGGGDTQYFGPGTRLTVL.

Written as DNA, the CDR3 is TGTGCCAGCCATAAGACAGGGGGGAATGAGCAGTTCTTC. It is translated as CASHKTGGNEQFF. This chain joins TRBV28 and TRBJ2-1; 9 bases line up with TRBD1. The CDR3 has 13 amino acids. Germline trimming cut 8 bases from V and 7 bases from J; bases unmatched to any gene: 6. The V gene's germline CDR1 is MDHEN and CDR2 SYDVKM. Using reference TRBV28 and TRBJ2-1 for the parts outside the CDR3, the full variable domain is DVKVTQSSRYLVKRTGEKVFLECVQDMDHENMFWYRQDPGLGLRLIYFSYDVKMKEKGDIPEGYSVSREKKERFSLILESASTNQTSMYLCASHKTGGNEQFFGPGTRLTVL.

The table lists this clone with a count of one. The rearrangement uses TRBV4-2 and TRBJ1-2, with TRBD1 identical over 11 bases. The CDR3 sequence is 16 residues long. J was trimmed by 5 bases and V by 3 bases; bases with no gene match: 8. The germline gives CDR1 LGHNA, CDR2 YNFKEQ. The CDR3 is CASSQPGTGGAYGYTF. DNA for the CDR3: TGTGCCAGCAGCCAGCCCGGGACAGGGGGTGCGTATGGCTACACCTTC.

Here the CDR3 DNA reads TGTGCCAGCACCCCTAGCGGGAGGCGCGAGCAGTACTTC. It translates to CASTPSGRREQYF. The rearrangement links TRBV28 to TRBJ2-7, with 11 bases matching TRBD2. The CDR3 runs to 13 residues. Germline loops: CDR1 MDHEN, CDR2 SYDVKM. V lost 7 bases and J lost 6; bases outside the gene matches: 5.

The chain uses TRBV6-5 and TRBJ1-2; D is perhaps TRBD1 (6 bases). Trimming took 5 bases from V and 0 from J, leaving 10 bases between them. Germline V gives CDR1 MNHEY, CDR2 SVGAGI. The CDR3 spans 14 residues. CDR3 region: CASSPDRTNYGYTF. CDR3 nucleotide sequence: TGTGCCAGCAGTCCTGACAGGACTAACTATGGCTACACCTTC.

The chain links TRBV7-2 to TRBJ2-2; D gene unclear. Trimming shortened V by 6 bases and J by 4 bases, and 9 bases separated the two germline ends. Per germline, CDR1 SGHTA and CDR2 FQGNSA. There are 13 residues in the CDR3. CDR3 sequence: CASRGFSTGELFF. In DNA, the CDR3 is TGTGCCAGCAGGGGCTTTAGCACCGGGGAGCTGTTTTTT.

This clone came up once. The V call is TRBV25-1, the J call TRBJ2-1; TRBD1 aligns across 7 bases. In germline, CDR1 is MGHDK, CDR2 SYGVNS. V lost 4 bases to trimming and J lost 6 bases; unmatched junction nucleotides: 9. This CDR3 is 15 amino acids long. The CDR3 is CASSAPDRVVNEQFF. The CDR3, as DNA: TGTGCCAGCAGTGCCCCCGACAGGGTCGTCAATGAGCAGTTCTTC.

V usage is TRBV7-2 and J usage is TRBJ2-5, with 7 bases fitting TRBD2. The length of the CDR3 is 15 residues. Germline values: CDR1 SGHTA, CDR2 FQGNSA. V lost 3 bases, J lost 1 base, and 5 bases stayed unmatched. CDR3 in DNA: TGTGCCAGCAGCTTTGTCGCGGGAGTCCAAGAGACCCAGTACTTC. This sequence encodes CASSFVAGVQETQYF.

This chain links TRBV28 with TRBJ2-7; 7 positions agree with TRBD2. The trim removed 3 bases at V and 7 bases at J, leaving 6 bases unmatched. This CDR3 has 13 amino acids. Germline lookup yields CDR1 MDHEN and CDR2 SYDVKM. The CDR3 spells CASSLPHSGEQYF. In nucleotides, the CDR3 is TGTGCCAGCAGTTTGCCTCATAGCGGGGAGCAGTACTTC.

The J gene is TRBJ2-1, the V gene TRBV28, with 8 bases fitting TRBD2. Unmatched junction bases numbered 19, after V lost 6 bases and J lost 6 bases. CDR1 MDHEN and CDR2 SYDVKM come from the germline V gene. The CDR3 is 18 residues long. The CDR3 reads CASSPWRVAGYIANEQFF. In DNA form, the CDR3 reads TGTGCCAGCAGCCCGTGGAGGGTAGCGGGATATATTGCCAATGAGCAGTTCTTC.

The V gene is TRBV28, the J gene TRBJ2-7; 10 nucleotides agree with TRBD1. This CDR3 is 15 amino acids long. V lost 5 bases, J lost 5 bases, and 9 bases stayed unmatched. Per germline, CDR1 MDHEN and CDR2 SYDVKM. CDR3 region: CASSQQTGGMDEQYF. CDR3 nucleotides: TGTGCCAGCAGTCAACAGACAGGGGGCATGGACGAGCAGTACTTC.

This chain uses TRBV9 with TRBJ2-3; possibly TRBD2 for D (6 bases). This CDR3 is built from 18 residues. Germline CDR1 SGDLS, CDR2 YYNGEE. Deletions cut 3 bases from V and 1 base from J, with 21 bases between. Here the CDR3 reads CASSAPTHGGERTDTQYF. CDR3 coding DNA: TGTGCCAGCAGCGCCCCAACACACGGGGGAGAACGCACAGATACGCAGTATTTT.

CDR3 nucleotide sequence: TGTGCCAGCAGCTTAACTAGGGAAGCTTTCTTT. Translation gives CASSLTREAFF. The chain combines TRBV7-8 with TRBJ1-1; D is ambiguous. CDR1 and CDR2 (germline): SGHVS, FQNEAQ. The CDR3 is made up of 11 amino acids. V gave up 2 bases and J gave up 8 bases, with 6 bases separating them.

The chain is built from TRBV19 and TRBJ1-1, with TRBD1 matching 11 bases. From germline, CDR1 is LNHDA and CDR2 SQIVND (reference sequence). Germline trimming cut 6 bases from V and 4 bases from J; bases unmatched to any gene: 4. This CDR3 contains 14 residues. CDR3 in amino acids: CASSTGTGGTEAFF. CDR3 sequence (DNA): TGTGCCAGTAGCACCGGGACAGGGGGCACTGAAGCTTTCTTT.

This clone came up a few times. The chain combines TRBV6-5 with TRBJ1-1; TRBD1 matches at 10 bases. The CDR3 sequence is 15 residues long. V shed 7 bases and J 4 bases; nucleotides not matched to a gene: 9. CDR1 MNHEY and CDR2 SVGAGI come from the germline V gene. The CDR3 protein is CASTMTGGSATEAFF. In DNA, the CDR3 is TGTGCCAGCACCATGACAGGGGGCAGCGCCACTGAAGCTTTCTTT.

The V and J genes are TRBV7-2 and TRBJ1-2; 8 nucleotides align to TRBD1. CDR3 size: 14 residues. Trimming removed 1 base from V and 8 bases from J; junction bases left unmatched: 6. Germline CDR1 SGHTA, CDR2 FQGNSA. Here the CDR3 reads CASSLDQGAGGYTF. In nucleotides, the CDR3 is TGTGCCAGCAGCTTAGATCAGGGGGCGGGGGGCTACACCTTC.

The V call is TRBV7-3, the J call TRBJ2-3; D is unclear. Trimming stripped 1 base from V and 4 bases from J, with 9 bases between. The germline V gene encodes CDR1 SGHTA and CDR2 FQGTGA. The CDR3 totals 14 residues. CDR3 protein: CASSLRSSPDTQYF. CDR3 in DNA: TGTGCCAGCAGCTTAAGGAGCAGCCCAGATACGCAGTATTTT.

This clone occurred once. The chain combines TRBV27 with TRBJ2-1; 10 positions agree with TRBD2. With V trimmed by 8 bases and J by 7 bases, 2 bases remained unmatched. The CDR3 totals 12 residues. Germline CDR1 and CDR2: MNHEY and SMNVEV (reference sequence). CDR3 coding DNA: TGTGCCAGCGGACTAGCGGCGAATGAGCAGTTCTTC. Residues: CASGLAANEQFF.